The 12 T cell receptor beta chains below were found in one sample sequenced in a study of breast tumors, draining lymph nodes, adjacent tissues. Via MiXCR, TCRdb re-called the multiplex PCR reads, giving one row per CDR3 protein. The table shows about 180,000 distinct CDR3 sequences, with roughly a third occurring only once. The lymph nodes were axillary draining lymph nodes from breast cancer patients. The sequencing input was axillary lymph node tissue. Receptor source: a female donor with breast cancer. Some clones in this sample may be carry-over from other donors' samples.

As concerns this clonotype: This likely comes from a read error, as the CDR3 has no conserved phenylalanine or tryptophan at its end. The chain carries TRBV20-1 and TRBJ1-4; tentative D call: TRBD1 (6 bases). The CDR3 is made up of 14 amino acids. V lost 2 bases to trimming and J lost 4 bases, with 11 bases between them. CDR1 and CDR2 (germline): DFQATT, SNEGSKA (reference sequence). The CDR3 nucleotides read TGCAGTGCTAGACCCCTGGACAGTAATGAAAAACTGTTTCCT. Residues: CSARPLDSNEKLFP.

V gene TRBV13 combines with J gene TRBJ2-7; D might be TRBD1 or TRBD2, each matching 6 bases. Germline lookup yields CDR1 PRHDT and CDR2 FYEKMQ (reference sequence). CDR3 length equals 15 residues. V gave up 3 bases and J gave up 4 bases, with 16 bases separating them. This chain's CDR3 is CASSLLTGARYEQYF. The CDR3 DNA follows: TGTGCCAGCAGCTTGCTAACGGGGGCTCGGTACGAGCAGTACTTC.

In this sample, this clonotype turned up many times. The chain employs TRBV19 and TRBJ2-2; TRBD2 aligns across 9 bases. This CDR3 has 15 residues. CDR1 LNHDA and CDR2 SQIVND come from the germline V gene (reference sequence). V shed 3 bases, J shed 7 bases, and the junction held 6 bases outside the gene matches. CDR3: CASSMGREGRGELFF. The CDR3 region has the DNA TGTGCCAGTAGTATGGGGCGGGAGGGCCGCGGGGAGCTGTTTTTT.

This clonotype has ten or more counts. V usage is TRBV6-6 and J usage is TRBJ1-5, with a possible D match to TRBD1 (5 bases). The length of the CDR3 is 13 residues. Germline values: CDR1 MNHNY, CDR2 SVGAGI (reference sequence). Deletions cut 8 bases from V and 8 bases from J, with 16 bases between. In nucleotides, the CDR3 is TGTGCCAGCGCCGGTGGCAGGGAGAAGCCCCAGCATTTT. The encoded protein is CASAGGREKPQHF.

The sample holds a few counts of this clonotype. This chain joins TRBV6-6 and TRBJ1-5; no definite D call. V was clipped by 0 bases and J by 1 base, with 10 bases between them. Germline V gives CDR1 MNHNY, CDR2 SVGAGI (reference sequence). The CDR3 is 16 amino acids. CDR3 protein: CASSYSGFHSNQPQHF. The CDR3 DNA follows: TGTGCCAGCAGTTACTCGGGATTCCACAGCAATCAGCCCCAGCATTTT.

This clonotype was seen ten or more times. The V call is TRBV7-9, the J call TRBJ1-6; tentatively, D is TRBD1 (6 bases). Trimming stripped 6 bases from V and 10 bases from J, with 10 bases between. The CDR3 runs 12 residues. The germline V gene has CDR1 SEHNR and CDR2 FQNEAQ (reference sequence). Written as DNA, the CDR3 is TGTGCCAGCAGGGACAGTGACTCACCCCTCCACTTT. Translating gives CASRDSDSPLHF.

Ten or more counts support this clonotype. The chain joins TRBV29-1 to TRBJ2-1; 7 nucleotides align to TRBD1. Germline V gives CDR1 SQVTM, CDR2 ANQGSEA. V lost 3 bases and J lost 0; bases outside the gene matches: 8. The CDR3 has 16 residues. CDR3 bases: TGCAGCGTTGATGGAGAGGGGGCGGCCTCCTACAATGAGCAGTTCTTC. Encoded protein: CSVDGEGAASYNEQFF.

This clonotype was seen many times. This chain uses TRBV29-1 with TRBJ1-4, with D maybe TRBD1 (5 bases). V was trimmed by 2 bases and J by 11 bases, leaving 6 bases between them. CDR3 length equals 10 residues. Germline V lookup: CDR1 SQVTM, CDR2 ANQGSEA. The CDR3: CSVEWGKLFF. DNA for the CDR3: TGCAGCGTTGAATGGGGCAAACTGTTTTTT.

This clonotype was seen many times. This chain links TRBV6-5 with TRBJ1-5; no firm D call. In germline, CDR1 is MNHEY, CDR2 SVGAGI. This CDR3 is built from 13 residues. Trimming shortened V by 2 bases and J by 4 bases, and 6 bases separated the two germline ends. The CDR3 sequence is CASSYDGNQPQHF. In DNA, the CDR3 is TGTGCCAGCAGTTACGATGGAAATCAGCCCCAGCATTTT.

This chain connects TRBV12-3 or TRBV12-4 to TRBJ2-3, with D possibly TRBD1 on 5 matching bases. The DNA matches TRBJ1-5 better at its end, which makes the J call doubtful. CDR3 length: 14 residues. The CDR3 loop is CASSPGLERITQHF. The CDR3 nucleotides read TGTGCCAGCAGTCCGGGACTAGAGCGTATCACGCAGCATTTT.

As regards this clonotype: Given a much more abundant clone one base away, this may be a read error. The CDR3 bases are TGTGCCAACAGCCAGAGCGGGGGGAATCACAATGAGCAGTTCTTC. It codes for CANSQSGGNHNEQFF. The chain joins TRBV4-1 to TRBJ2-1; TRBD2 agrees at 9 bases. The CDR3 covers 15 residues. Germline CDR1 reads MGHRA; CDR2 reads YSYEKL.

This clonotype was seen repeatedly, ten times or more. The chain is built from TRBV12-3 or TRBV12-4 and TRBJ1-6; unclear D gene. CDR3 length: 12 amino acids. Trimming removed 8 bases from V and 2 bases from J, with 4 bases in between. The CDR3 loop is CASGTYNSPLHF. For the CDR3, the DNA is TGTGCCAGCGGGACCTATAATTCACCCCTCCACTTT.